The T cell receptor beta chain described here comes from a study of blood T cell repertoires in COVID-19. Study-wide context: The United States, Italy and Spain provided the acute and convalescent COVID-19 samples. Nucleic acid was either cDNA or gDNA, and it came from T cells, B-cell-depleted T cells, or PBMCs.

The CDR3 is 16 amino acids. Germline CDR1 and CDR2: GTSNPN and SVGIG (reference sequence). Germline trimming cut 1 base from V and 0 bases from J; bases unmatched to any gene: 5. Study processing details: Reference gene primer amplification yielded estimated nucleated cell counts. Clones were sequenced by immunoSEQ multiplex PCR, and TCRdb holds only the in-frame ones, with some missing. From that table come the V and J calls and clone size; the DNA was used to work out D and trimming. Of roughly 130,000 clones listed, 84% are singletons. J is TRBJ1-2 and V is TRBV30; TRBD1 matches 10 bases. The clonotype comes from a woman in her 30s who had recovered from COVID-19. The specimen sequenced was peripheral blood. In nucleotides, the CDR3 is TGTGCCTGGAGTGCCGGGACAGGGGCGACTAACTATGGCTACACCTTC. Translation: CAWSAGTGATNYGYTF.